The clone carrying this T cell receptor beta chain was counted ten times or more. This entry is derived from a study of low-dose radiotherapy and immunotherapy resistance in tumors. Study-wide background: Ipilimumab 1 mg/kg every six weeks, together with nivolumab 240 mg every two weeks, was given intravenously to patients. Patients took oral aspirin 300 mg daily for four cycles from cycle 1 day 1. Every two weeks, one day ahead of radiation and immunotherapy, cyclophosphamide 200 mg/m2 was given (intravenously).

The CDR3 covers 13 residues. Trimming took off 5 bases at V and 6 bases at J, with 14 bases between the two ends. Germline V gives CDR1 SGHVS, CDR2 FQNEAQ. Time point of the sample: before trial treatment. Donors were dosed with nivolumab and ipilimumab; they also received aspirin, low-dose cyclophosphamide and low-dose radiotherapy. First-strand cDNA relied on TRAV- and TRBV-specific primers spanning alpha and beta chains. With a V-primer adapter and a constant-region primer, TCRs were amplified for roughly 21 PCR cycles. MiXCR was run by TCRdb on the reads, yielding one entry per CDR3 protein. The sample includes roughly 39,000 distinct CDR3 sequences, 30% to 35% seen only once; the top ten take about 3.9%.

The sample was PBMCs, taken before treatment. The source is a male donor with gallbladder cancer. The V call is TRBV7-8, the J call TRBJ2-7; D is uncertain. The CDR3 loop is CASSPQSTTEQYF. The CDR3 region has the DNA TGTGCCAGCAGCCCCCAGTCCACGACCGAGCAGTACTTC.